A single sample is the source of the 14 T cell receptor beta chains below, sequenced in a study of T cell responses to AZD1222 COVID-19 vaccine. Assay used: immunoSEQ multiplex PCR; TCRdb lists only in-frame clones, some missing. This sample has over 150,000 clones; 80% to 95% occur once, and the top ten carry more than 9%. Sequenced here: peripheral blood, sampled on day 0 of AZD1222 vaccination. These receptors all stem from an adult in good health.

The rearrangement links TRBV27 to TRBJ1-2, with D possibly TRBD1 on 6 matching bases. The CDR3 extends over 14 amino acids. Trimming took off 1 base at V and 3 bases at J, with 9 bases between the two ends. Germline values: CDR1 MNHEY, CDR2 SMNVEV (reference sequence). The CDR3 sequence is CASSLYGGDYGYTF. The CDR3 nucleotides read TGTGCCAGCAGTTTATATGGGGGCGACTATGGCTACACCTTC.

The chain links TRBV5-6 to TRBJ1-5, with TRBD1 as a possible D gene (6 bases). Trimming removed 2 bases at V and 2 bases at J, with 14 bases between. CDR1 and CDR2 (germline): SGHDT, YYEEEE. The CDR3 has 16 amino acids. The CDR3 is CASSFGTKGGNQPQHF. The CDR3 DNA follows: TGTGCCAGCAGCTTCGGGACAAAGGGGGGCAATCAGCCCCAGCATTTT. Together with reference TRBV5-6 and TRBJ1-5, the CDR3 gives the full variable domain: DAGVTQSPTHLIKTRGQQVTLRCSPKSGHDTVSWYQQALGQGPQFIFQYYEEEERQRGNFPDRFSGHQFPNYSSELNVNALLLGDSALYLCASSFGTKGGNQPQHFGDGTRLSIL.

The chain has TRBV12-5 and TRBJ2-3; D might be TRBD2 (5 bases). CDR1 and CDR2 (germline): LGHNT, FRNRAP. The CDR3 contains 17 residues. Trimming shortened V by 5 bases and J by 0 bases, and 18 bases separated the two germline ends. Here the CDR3 reads CASGPYLRRRSTDTQYF. The CDR3 DNA sequence: TGTGCTAGTGGTCCCTATTTAAGGAGGAGGAGCACAGATACGCAGTATTTT.

V and J are TRBV2 and TRBJ1-6; no reliable D call. The CDR3 runs 15 residues. The germline V and J ends were trimmed by 8 bases and 8 bases, with 19 bases remaining between them. Per germline, CDR1 SNHLY and CDR2 FYNNEI. CDR3 DNA: TGTGCCAGCGCGGAGGGAACATTCGTCGATTCACCCCTCCACTTT. This sequence encodes CASAEGTFVDSPLHF.

The genes are TRBV28 and TRBJ2-7, with a weak D call TRBD2 (6 bases). Deletions cut 4 bases from V and 1 base from J, with 14 bases between. The CDR3 extends over 15 amino acids. Germline V CDR1 and CDR2: MDHEN, SYDVKM. The CDR3: CASSSYFSGSYEQYV. In DNA form, the CDR3 reads TGTGCCAGCAGTTCCTATTTTAGCGGATCCTACGAGCAGTACGTC.

V usage is TRBV27 and J usage is TRBJ1-2, with D hard to call. V was trimmed by 6 bases and J by 3 bases, leaving 11 bases between them. CDR3 size: 13 residues. Germline V gene data show CDR1 as MNHEY and CDR2 as SMNVEV (reference sequence). CDR3 sequence: CASSPSLYYGYTF. DNA for the CDR3: TGTGCCAGCAGCCCTAGTCTTTACTATGGCTACACCTTC.

The V and J genes are TRBV11-3 and TRBJ2-1; the D gene is possibly TRBD1 (6 bases). The germline V gene has CDR1 SGHNT and CDR2 YENEEA. This CDR3 comprises 15 residues. V was shortened by 8 bases and J by 0 bases, with 14 bases between the two germline ends. The CDR3 region has the DNA TGTGCCAGCGCACAGGGTAGAGGCTCCTACAATGAGCAGTTCTTC. Its protein product is CASAQGRGSYNEQFF.

In DNA, the CDR3 is TGTGCCAGCAGACCCGGGCCCCCGTTCACCGGGGAGCTGTTTTTT. Translation gives CASRPGPPFTGELFF. The rearrangement uses TRBV5-8 and TRBJ2-2; D unresolved. CDR1 and CDR2 from the germline V gene are SGHTS and YDEGEE. This CDR3 is 15 amino acids long. Trimming removed 5 bases from V and 4 bases from J, with 15 bases in between.

This clone was counted a single time. In the same sample, other DNA sequences code for this CDR3. The J gene is TRBJ1-2, the V gene TRBV30, with D uncertain. V dropped 1 base and J dropped 4 bases, with 7 bases sitting between them. The CDR3 spans 12 residues. The V gene's germline CDR1 is GTSNPN and CDR2 SVGIG (reference sequence). CDR3 amino acids: CAWSAGSYGYTF. In DNA, the CDR3 is TGTGCCTGGAGTGCTGGGAGCTATGGCTACACCTTC. The full variable domain, completed using reference TRBV30 and TRBJ1-2, is SQTIHQWPATLVQPVGSPLSLECTVEGTSNPNLYWYRQAAGRGLQLLFYSVGIGQISSEVPQNLSASRPQDRQFILSSKKLLLSDSGFYLCAWSAGSYGYTFGSGTRLTVV.

The gene calls are TRBV19 and TRBJ2-2, with 16 positions matching TRBD2. The germline gives CDR1 LNHDA, CDR2 SQIVND (reference sequence). The CDR3 spans 18 residues. The V and J ends lost 4 bases and 4 bases, in that order; junction bases with no gene match: 6. CDR3 loop: CASSNAGTSGGGTGELFF. CDR3 DNA: TGTGCCAGTAGTAACGCCGGGACTAGCGGGGGGGGCACCGGGGAGCTGTTTTTT.

The V call is TRBV5-1, the J call TRBJ1-2, with D unresolved. Between the trimmed V and J ends, which lost 4 bases and 6 bases, there was a span of 13 bases. Germline V gene sequence: CDR1 SGHRS, CDR2 YFSETQ. There are 13 residues in the CDR3. The chain's CDR3 is CASSPPELDGYTF. CDR3 DNA sequence: TGCGCCAGCAGCCCCCCTGAGTTAGATGGCTACACCTTC.

This rearrangement joins TRBV6-5 to TRBJ1-1, with TRBD1 as a possible D gene (6 bases). V was pared by 7 bases and J by 1 base, with 16 bases between. This CDR3 region has 15 residues. Per the germline V gene, CDR1 is MNHEY and CDR2 is SVGAGI. Here the CDR3 DNA reads TGTGCCAGCACCGCCGCAGGGGCCGGGAACACTGAAGCTTTCTTT. It yields the protein CASTAAGAGNTEAFF.

This chain uses TRBV7-8 with TRBJ2-4; D may be TRBD2 (6 bases). This CDR3 region has 16 residues. V lost 5 bases, J lost 0 bases, and 14 bases lay in between. The germline V gene has CDR1 SGHVS and CDR2 FQNEAQ. For the CDR3, the DNA is TGTGCCAGCAGCCCTACTCCGGGGGAAGCCAAAAACATTCAGTACTTC. Translation: CASSPTPGEAKNIQYF.

The rearrangement joins TRBV19 to TRBJ1-2; no reliable D call. Deletions cut 7 bases from V and 2 bases from J, with 14 bases between. This CDR3 comprises 14 residues. Germline loops: CDR1 LNHDA, CDR2 SQIVND (reference sequence). CDR3 protein: CASIGLAENYGYTF. In DNA form, the CDR3 reads TGTGCCAGTATAGGTCTAGCGGAGAACTATGGCTACACCTTC.